These 8 T cell receptor beta chains share one sample of origin, sequenced in a study of blood T cell repertoires in COVID-19. TCRdb's table, derived via immunoSEQ multiplex PCR, lists solely in-frame clones and lacks some. Counted here are 60,000 to 85,000 clones, approximately 74% occurring once; the ten biggest clones make up 2.5% to 3%. Input material: peripheral blood. These receptors all stem from a human donor with acute or convalescent COVID-19. The donor label of this sample is uncertain.

The V call is TRBV3-1 (or the pseudogene TRBV3-2), the J call TRBJ2-1, with 7 bases fitting TRBD2. Trimming removed 1 base from V and 7 bases from J; junction bases left unmatched: 7. CDR3 size: 15 residues. The V gene's germline CDR1 is LGHDT and CDR2 YNNKEL (reference sequence). CDR3 residues: CASSQGGGMRNEQFF. DNA of the CDR3: TGTGCCAGCAGCCAAGGCGGGGGAATGCGAAATGAGCAGTTCTTC.

This clone was seen a single time. The chain is built from TRBV5-1 and TRBJ2-5; D might be TRBD2 (6 bases). V gave up 1 base and J gave up 3 bases, with 16 bases separating them. Germline CDR1 SGHRS, CDR2 YFSETQ. The CDR3 totals 16 residues. CDR3: CASSLLGGLGKETQYF. CDR3 DNA: TGCGCCAGCAGCTTGCTGGGGGGATTGGGGAAAGAGACCCAGTACTTC. Drawing the rest from reference TRBV5-1 and TRBJ2-5, the complete variable domain is KAGVTQTPRYLIKTRGQQVTLSCSPISGHRSVSWYQQTPGQGLQFLFEYFSETQRNKGNFPGRFSGRQFSNSRSEMNVSTLELGDSALYLCASSLLGGLGKETQYFGPGTRLLVL.

The chain combines TRBV7-2 with TRBJ2-1; 12 bases map to TRBD2. Germline CDR1 reads SGHTA; CDR2 reads FQGNSA. The trim removed 0 bases at V and 5 bases at J, leaving 2 bases unmatched. This CDR3 comprises 16 residues. In nucleotides, the CDR3 is TGTGCCAGCAGCTTAGCTCTAGCGGGAGGGAACAATGAGCAGTTCTTC. Protein: CASSLALAGGNNEQFF. Combining the CDR3 with reference TRBV7-2 and TRBJ2-1 gives the whole variable domain GAGVSQSPSNKVTEKGKDVELRCDPISGHTALYWYRQSLGQGLEFLIYFQGNSAPDKSGLPSDRFSAERTGGSVSTLTIQRTQQEDSAVYLCASSLALAGGNNEQFFGPGTRLTVL.

This chain connects TRBV5-1 to TRBJ1-1; D ambiguous. Germline assignment: CDR1 SGHRS and CDR2 YFSETQ. This CDR3 is built from 14 residues. With 0 bases removed from V and 0 bases from J, the gap between germline ends came to 6 bases. The CDR3 bases are TGCGCCAGCAGCTTGGCCAGGATGAACACTGAAGCTTTCTTT. Translated: CASSLARMNTEAFF.

This clone was counted a few times. V gene TRBV4-2 combines with J gene TRBJ1-1; 11 positions agree with TRBD1. The CDR3 is 13 residues long. Trimming removed 7 bases from V and 6 bases from J; junction bases left unmatched: 4. The germline gives CDR1 LGHNA, CDR2 YNFKEQ. The CDR3 nucleotides read TGTGCCAGCAAGGACAGGGGGCAATCTGAAGCTTTCTTT. Its protein is CASKDRGQSEAFF.

The rearrangement links TRBV5-1 to TRBJ1-3, with TRBD1 identical over 9 bases. The CDR3 length is 17 residues. V lost 0 bases to trimming and J lost 2 bases; unmatched junction nucleotides: 6. The germline V gene encodes CDR1 SGHRS and CDR2 YFSETQ. CDR3 bases: TGCGCCAGCAGCTTGGACTCACAGGGGGCAGCTGGAAACACCATATATTTT. Amino acid sequence: CASSLDSQGAAGNTIYF.

This sequence joins TRBV19 and TRBJ2-7, with 8 bases lining up with TRBD2. The CDR3 covers 14 residues. CDR1 is LNHDA and CDR2 is SQIVND in the germline V gene (reference sequence). V dropped 7 bases and J dropped 11; count of bases not matched to a gene: 16. The CDR3 nucleotides read TGTGCCAGTACCGACAGGCGGGGGGCGGGCAAGGAGTACTTC. Protein product: CASTDRRGAGKEYF. The variable domain in full, completed from reference TRBV19 and TRBJ2-7, reads DGGITQSPKYLFRKEGQNVTLSCEQNLNHDAMYWYRQDPGQGLRLIYYSQIVNDFQKGDIAEGYSVSREKKESFPLTVTSAQKNPTAFYLCASTDRRGAGKEYFGPGTRLTVT.

This chain connects TRBV4-1 to TRBJ2-2; 10 bases fit TRBD1. V lost 1 base and J lost 6; bases outside the gene matches: 8. In germline, CDR1 is MGHRA, CDR2 YSYEKL. The CDR3 sequence is 17 residues long. The CDR3, as DNA: TGCGCCAGCAGCCAAGTTGGGGGGACAGGGGCCGCCGGGGAGCTGTTTTTT. Translation gives CASSQVGGTGAAGELFF.